The present T cell receptor (beta chain) was sequenced within a study of blood T cell repertoires in COVID-19. Study details: Acute and convalescent COVID-19 samples came from the United States, Italy and Spain. T cells, B-cell-depleted T cells, or PBMCs provided the cDNA or gDNA that served as material.

Authors' data handling: Amplification from reference gene primers served as the basis for estimated nucleated cell counts. The protocol was immunoSEQ multiplex PCR, while the TCRdb copy is restricted to in-frame clones and leaves out a portion. That table supplies the V and J calls and clone size; D and trimming were determined from the DNA. The sample carries 150,000 to 200,000 clones, 89% recorded once. The CDR3 spans 15 residues. CDR1 is MGHRA, CDR2 YSYEKL, per germline. The V and J ends lost 4 bases and 1 base respectively, with 13 bases between them. The chain employs TRBV4-1 and TRBJ1-1; the D is unclear. This sequence was found in a man aged 18 to 29 who had recovered from COVID-19. Sequencing was performed on peripheral blood. The CDR3 region has the DNA TGCGCCAGCAGCCTTGTGGGAGGACCGAACACTGAAGCTTTCTTT. This gives the protein CASSLVGGPNTEAFF.